A single sample gave rise to the 4 T cell receptor beta chains below, sequenced in a study of metastatic and nonmetastatic thyroid tumors. TCRdb re-called clones via MiXCR from the PCR reads. This sample has more than 25,000 clones, with around 7% found just once. All patients were treatment-naive before thyroid surgery. Sequencing used blood. These receptor sequences come from a female donor with papillary thyroid cancer or a benign thyroid nodule (not recorded which). Some clones in this sample may be carry-over from other donors' samples.

This clone was recorded at least ten times. The chain combines TRBV15 with TRBJ1-1; no firm D call. Trimming shortened V by 1 base and J by 11 bases, and 14 bases separated the two germline ends. The germline V gene encodes CDR1 LNHNV and CDR2 YYDKDF (reference sequence). CDR3 length: 13 residues. CDR3 amino acids: CATSRVGGVQAFF. The DNA for the CDR3 is TGTGCCACCAGCAGAGTCGGCGGGGTTCAGGCTTTCTTT.

This clone was observed many times. This chain's CDR3 is CASSLRASGVDEQFF. The CDR3 DNA reads as TGCGCCAGCAGTTTACGGGCCTCTGGAGTCGATGAGCAGTTCTTC. The genes are TRBV5-1 and TRBJ2-1; no clear D. The germline V gene encodes CDR1 SGHRS and CDR2 YFSETQ. The CDR3 runs 15 residues. Trimming stripped 5 bases from V and 8 bases from J, with 20 bases between.

This clone was seen repeatedly, ten times or more. The chain links TRBV12-3 or TRBV12-4 to TRBJ1-2; a possible D gene is TRBD1 (5 bases). The V gene lost 9 bases and the J gene lost 0 bases, with 26 bases spanning the gap. The CDR3 loop spans 18 amino acids. The CDR3 spells CASRGFRGKIPANYGYTF. The CDR3 DNA is TGTGCCAGTCGCGGGTTCCGGGGCAAGATACCCGCTAACTATGGCTACACCTTC.

This clone showed up many times. The chain is built from TRBV4-3 and TRBJ2-3, with TRBD1 as a possible D gene (5 bases). Germline loops: CDR1 LGHNA, CDR2 YSLEER. Trimming stripped 4 bases from V and 1 base from J, with 21 bases between. The CDR3 is 18 residues long. In nucleotides, the CDR3 is TGCGCCAGCAGCCGGCTTGGGGCCCTGGTTTTGGGCACAGATACGCAGTATTTT. Residues: CASSRLGALVLGTDTQYF.